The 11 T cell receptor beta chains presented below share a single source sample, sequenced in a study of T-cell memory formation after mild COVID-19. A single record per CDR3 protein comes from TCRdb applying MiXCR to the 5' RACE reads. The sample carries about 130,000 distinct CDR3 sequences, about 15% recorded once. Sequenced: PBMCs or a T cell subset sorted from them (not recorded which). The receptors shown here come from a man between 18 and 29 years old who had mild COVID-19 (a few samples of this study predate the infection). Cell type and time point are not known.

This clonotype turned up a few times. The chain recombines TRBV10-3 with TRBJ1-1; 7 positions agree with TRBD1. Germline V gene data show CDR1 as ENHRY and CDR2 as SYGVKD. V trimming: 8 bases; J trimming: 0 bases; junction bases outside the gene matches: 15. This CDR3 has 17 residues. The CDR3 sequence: CAISLGRGSSMNTEAFF. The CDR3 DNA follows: TGTGCCATCTCTTTGGGCAGGGGGAGTTCCATGAACACTGAAGCTTTCTTT.

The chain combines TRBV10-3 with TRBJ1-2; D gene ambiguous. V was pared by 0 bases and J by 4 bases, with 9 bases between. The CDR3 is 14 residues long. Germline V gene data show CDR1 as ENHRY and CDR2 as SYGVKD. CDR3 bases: TGTGCCATCAGTGAGTCGATCGGGTTCTATGGCTACACCTTC. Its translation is CAISESIGFYGYTF.

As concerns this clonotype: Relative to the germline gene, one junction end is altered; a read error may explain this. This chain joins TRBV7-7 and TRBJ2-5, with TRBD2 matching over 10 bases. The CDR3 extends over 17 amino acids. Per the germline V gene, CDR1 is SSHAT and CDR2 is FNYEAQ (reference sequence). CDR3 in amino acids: CASSLGRTSGLRETQYF. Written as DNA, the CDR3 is TGTGCTAGCAGCTTGGGGAGGACTAGCGGTTTGAGAGAGACCCAGTACTTC.

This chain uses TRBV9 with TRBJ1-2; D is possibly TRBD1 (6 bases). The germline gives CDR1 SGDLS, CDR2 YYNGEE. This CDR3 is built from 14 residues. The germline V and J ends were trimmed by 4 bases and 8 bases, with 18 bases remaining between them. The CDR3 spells CASSTRALRGGYTF. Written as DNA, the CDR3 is TGTGCCAGCAGCACCCGGGCTCTCAGGGGCGGCTACACCTTC.

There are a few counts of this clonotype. The CDR3 sequence is CASSFRTGPSTDTQYF. The CDR3 nucleotides read TGCGCCAGCAGCTTCCGGACAGGTCCTAGCACAGATACGCAGTATTTT. The chain is built from TRBV5-1 and TRBJ2-3; TRBD1 agrees at 7 bases. The CDR3 covers 16 residues. From germline, CDR1 is SGHRS and CDR2 YFSETQ. After removal of 2 bases from V and 0 bases from J, the junction contained 6 bases not matched to a gene.

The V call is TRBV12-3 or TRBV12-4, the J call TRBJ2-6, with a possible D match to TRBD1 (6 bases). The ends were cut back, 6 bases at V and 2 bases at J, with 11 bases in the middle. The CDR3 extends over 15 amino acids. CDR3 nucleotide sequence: TGTGCCAGCAGCACTACAGGGACTGGGGCCAACGTCCTGACTTTC. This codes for CASSTTGTGANVLTF.

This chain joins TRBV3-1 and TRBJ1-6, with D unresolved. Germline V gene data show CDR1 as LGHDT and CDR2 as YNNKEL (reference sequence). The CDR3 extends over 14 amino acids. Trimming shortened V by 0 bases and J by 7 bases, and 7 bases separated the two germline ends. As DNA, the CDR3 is TGTGCCAGCAGCCAAGATGGTCGGAATTCACCCCTCCACTTT. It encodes CASSQDGRNSPLHF.

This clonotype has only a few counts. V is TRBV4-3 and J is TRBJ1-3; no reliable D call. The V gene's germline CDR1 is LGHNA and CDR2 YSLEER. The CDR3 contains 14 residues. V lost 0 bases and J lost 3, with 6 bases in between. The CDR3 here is CASSQEMDGNTIYF. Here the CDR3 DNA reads TGCGCCAGCAGCCAAGAAATGGATGGAAACACCATATATTTT.

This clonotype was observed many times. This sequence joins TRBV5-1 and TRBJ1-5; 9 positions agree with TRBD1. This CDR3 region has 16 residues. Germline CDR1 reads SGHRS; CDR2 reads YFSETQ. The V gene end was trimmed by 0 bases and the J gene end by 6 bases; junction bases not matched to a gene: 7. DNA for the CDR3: TGCGCCAGCAGCTTGGGAACCGGGACAGGGATTCAGCCCCAGCATTTT. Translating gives CASSLGTGTGIQPQHF.

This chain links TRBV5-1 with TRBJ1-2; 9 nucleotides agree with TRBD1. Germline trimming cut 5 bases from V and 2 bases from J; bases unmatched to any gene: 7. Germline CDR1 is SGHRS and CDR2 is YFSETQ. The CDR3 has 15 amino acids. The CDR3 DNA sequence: TGCGCCAGCAGATACAGGGGGCAGGAAAACTATGGCTACACCTTC. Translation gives CASRYRGQENYGYTF.

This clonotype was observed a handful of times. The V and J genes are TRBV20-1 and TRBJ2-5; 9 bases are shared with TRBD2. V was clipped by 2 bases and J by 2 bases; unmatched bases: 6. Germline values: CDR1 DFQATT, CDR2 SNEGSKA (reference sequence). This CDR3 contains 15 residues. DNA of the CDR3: TGCAGTGCTAGACGTAGCGGGGGCGCACAAGAGACCCAGTACTTC. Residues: CSARRSGGAQETQYF.